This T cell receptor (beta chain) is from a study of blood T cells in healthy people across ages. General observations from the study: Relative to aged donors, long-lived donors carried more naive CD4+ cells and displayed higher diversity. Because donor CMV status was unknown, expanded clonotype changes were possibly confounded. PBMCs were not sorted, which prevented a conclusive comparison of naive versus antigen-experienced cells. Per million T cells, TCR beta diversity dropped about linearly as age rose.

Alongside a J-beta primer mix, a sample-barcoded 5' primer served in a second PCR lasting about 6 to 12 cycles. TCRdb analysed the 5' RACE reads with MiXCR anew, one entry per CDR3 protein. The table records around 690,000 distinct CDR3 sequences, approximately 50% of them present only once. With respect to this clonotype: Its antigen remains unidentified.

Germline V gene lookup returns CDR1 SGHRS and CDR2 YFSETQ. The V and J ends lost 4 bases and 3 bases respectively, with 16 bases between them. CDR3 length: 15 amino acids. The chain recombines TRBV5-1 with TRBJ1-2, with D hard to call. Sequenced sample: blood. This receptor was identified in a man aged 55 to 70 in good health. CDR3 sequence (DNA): TGCGCCAGCAGCCCCGCGCCAGCCAGTTACTATGGCTACACCTTC. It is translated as CASSPAPASYYGYTF.